This T cell receptor (beta chain) was observed in a study of OX40 agonist ivuxolimab in advanced cancers. Measured with immunoSEQ multiplex PCR; TCRdb has only the in-frame clones, and not every one. The table has 70,000 to 90,000 clones, about 85% seen once. The CDR3 is made up of 13 amino acids. Germline CDR1 and CDR2: SGHTA and FQGNSA. V was pared by 3 bases and J by 2 bases, with 7 bases between. Note on this clone: What it binds is unknown.

Regarding the study as a whole: Among some nonresponders, normalized T-cell clonal expansion was also low.

This chain joins TRBV7-2 and TRBJ2-5; D is unclear. The TCR comes from an adult with an advanced solid tumor such as melanoma, head and neck, liver or kidney cancer. Material: CD4+ or CD8+ T cells sorted from blood, obtained in a trial of the OX40 agonist ivuxolimab. CDR3 DNA sequence: TGTGCCAGCAGCTTTGGGCAACAAGAGACCCAGTACTTC. Protein: CASSFGQQETQYF.